This T cell receptor beta chain emerged from a study of blood T cell repertoires in COVID-19. The germline V gene encodes CDR1 ENHRY and CDR2 SYGVKD. The CDR3 runs to 19 residues. The ends lost 1 base at V and 5 bases at J; junction bases unmatched: 14. TCRdb's copy holds only in-frame clones and misses some; the assay was immunoSEQ multiplex PCR. The data hold tens of thousands of clones, with roughly 93% observed a single time. This clonotype was sampled from a human donor in a cohort sampled during active COVID-19. The chain has TRBV10-3 and TRBJ2-1, with TRBD1 matching 10 bases. Sequenced material: peripheral blood. CDR3: CAISEWSILRTGGNNEQFF. The CDR3 DNA reads as TGTGCCATCAGTGAGTGGTCAATTCTCAGGACAGGGGGAAACAATGAGCAGTTCTTC.